One sample yielded the 9 T cell receptor beta chains listed below, sequenced in a study of T cell clones after liver transplantation. TCRdb keeps only in-frame clones here, not all; method: immunoSEQ multiplex PCR. Here the sample spans more than 20,000 clones, approximately 95% being singletons. The starting material was CD8+ T cells from blood, obtained less than 28 months after liver transplant. The source is a human patient who received a liver transplant. Some T cells may trace back to the graft donor.

V and J are TRBV18 and TRBJ2-7, with TRBD1 matching over 7 bases. Trimming at V came to 6 bases and at J to 5 bases, leaving 13 bases not matched to a gene. CDR1 and CDR2 (germline): KGHSH, LQKENI. CDR3 length: 15 residues. This CDR3 reads CASSPQFGGTDEQYF. CDR3 DNA: TGTGCCAGCTCCCCGCAGTTCGGTGGGACAGACGAGCAGTACTTC. The full variable domain, its missing parts supplied by reference TRBV18 and TRBJ2-7, is NAGVMQNPRHLVRRRGQEARLRCSPMKGHSHVYWYRQLPEEGLKFMVYLQKENIIDESGMPKERFSAEFPKEGPSILRIQQVVRGDSAAYFCASSPQFGGTDEQYFGPGTRLTVT.

This clone showed up just a few times. J is TRBJ2-1 and V is TRBV21-1; the table assigns TRBD2, which was not confirmed against the DNA. TRBV21-1 has pseudogene status. This CDR3 is built from 18 residues. In DNA, the CDR3 is TGTGCCAACTCAAAAAGGGCCCCGCCTAGCGGGTCCTACAATGAGCAGTTCTTC. It is translated as CANSKRAPPSGSYNEQFF.

CDR3 DNA sequence: TGTGCCATCGCTAAAAGTGAGATCTATGGCTACACCTTC. Amino acids: CAIAKSEIYGYTF. The V call is TRBV10-3, the J call TRBJ1-2, with D unclear. The CDR3 sequence is 13 residues long. Germline V gene sequence: CDR1 ENHRY, CDR2 SYGVKD. The ends were cut back, 8 bases at V and 4 bases at J, with 14 bases in the middle.

The rearrangement uses TRBV5-4 and TRBJ2-7; D gene ambiguous. With 0 bases removed from V and 2 bases from J, the gap between germline ends came to 3 bases. Germline V lookup: CDR1 SGHNT, CDR2 YYREEE (reference sequence). The CDR3 is 12 amino acids. CDR3 DNA: TGTGCCAGCAGCTTGGGAACCTACGAGCAGTACTTC. Its translation: CASSLGTYEQYF.

This clone came up once. The chain combines TRBV7-9 with TRBJ2-3; D possibly corresponds to TRBD2 (6 bases). Germline CDR1 is SEHNR and CDR2 is FQNEAQ (reference sequence). There are 15 residues in the CDR3. Trimming shortened V by 5 bases and J by 4 bases, and 16 bases separated the two germline ends. CDR3 nucleotide sequence: TGTGCCAGCAGCCCCGCGCGGGGCGGCTCAGATACGCAGTATTTT. Translation: CASSPARGGSDTQYF.

Written as DNA, the CDR3 is TGTGCCAGCAGCTTGATCCTCGATGAGCAGTTCTTC. It specifies CASSLILDEQFF. The chain employs TRBV5-6 and TRBJ2-1; D call uncertain. The CDR3 runs 12 residues. Looked up from germline, CDR1 is SGHDT and CDR2 is YYEEEE. The ends were cut back, 1 base at V and 8 bases at J, with 7 bases in the middle.

The rearrangement links TRBV27 to TRBJ1-1, with a weak D call TRBD1 (6 bases). The CDR3 runs 17 residues. V lost 6 bases and J lost 1, with 21 bases in between. Germline values: CDR1 MNHEY, CDR2 SMNVEV (reference sequence). The DNA for the CDR3 is TGTGCCAGCAGACTTATTACGGGGGGCGCGAGGAACACTGAAGCTTTCTTT. Protein: CASRLITGGARNTEAFF.

This chain connects TRBV11-2 to TRBJ2-7; no clear D gene. The CDR3 spans 11 residues. Germline V gene sequence: CDR1 SGHAT, CDR2 FQNNGV. Trimming left V 5 bases short and J 4 bases short, with 6 bases between. The CDR3 sequence is CASSAQYEQYF. As DNA, the CDR3 is TGTGCCAGCAGCGCCCAATACGAGCAGTACTTC. Full variable domain (remainder filled in from reference TRBV11-2 and TRBJ2-7): EAGVAQSPRYKIIEKRQSVAFWCNPISGHATLYWYQQILGQGPKLLIQFQNNGVVDDSQLPKDRFSAERLKGVDSTLKIQPAKLEDSAVYLCASSAQYEQYFGPGTRLTVT.

Written as DNA, the CDR3 is TGTGCCAGCAGCGCAGAGGGGGTTGCAGATACGCAGTATTTT. Its translation is CASSAEGVADTQYF. The rearrangement links TRBV9 to TRBJ2-3; a weak D match, TRBD1 (6 bases). Trimming took off 3 bases at V and 4 bases at J, with 12 bases between the two ends. The CDR3 covers 14 residues. CDR1 and CDR2 from the germline V gene are SGDLS and YYNGEE.